This TCR beta chain emerged from a study of blood T cell repertoires in COVID-19. Sequencing used immunoSEQ multiplex PCR; TCRdb keeps in-frame clones, though not all of them. The sample shows under 60,000 clones, approximately 80% of them seen only once. The CDR3 has 15 residues. The germline V gene encodes CDR1 WNHNN and CDR2 SYGVQD (reference sequence). V gave up 6 bases and J gave up 6 bases; unmatched junction bases: 6. The chain is built from TRBV10-1 and TRBJ2-2; 11 nucleotides align to TRBD2. The specimen was peripheral blood. This receptor was taken from a human donor with active or convalescent COVID-19. The donor label of this sample is uncertain. The CDR3 coding sequence is TGCGCCAGCAGCGCTCGACTAGCGGGATCCGGGGAGCTGTTTTTT. It encodes CASSARLAGSGELFF.